The 26 T cell receptor beta chains in this list originate from one sample, sequenced in a study of blood T cell repertoires in COVID-19. Clones were sequenced by immunoSEQ multiplex PCR, and TCRdb holds only the in-frame ones, with some missing. The sample holds about 370,000 clones, around 90% seen once. Sequencing was done on a sample of peripheral blood. The receptors derive from a woman aged 25 to 39 with COVID-19, enrolled during active disease.

The rearrangement uses TRBV29-1 and TRBJ2-2; tentatively, D is TRBD2 (5 bases). This CDR3 is 12 amino acids long. Germline V gene sequence: CDR1 SQVTM, CDR2 ANQGSEA. V shed 5 bases and J shed 7 bases, with 11 bases lying between them. The CDR3 region is CSVRTDGGELFF. CDR3 DNA: TGCAGCGTTCGGACTGACGGCGGGGAGCTGTTTTTT.

This clone was seen a few times. V gene TRBV2 combines with J gene TRBJ1-1, with 8 bases fitting TRBD1. This CDR3 has 15 amino acids. CDR1 is SNHLY and CDR2 is FYNNEI in the germline V gene. V gave up 8 bases and J gave up 7 bases; unmatched junction bases: 15. The CDR3 region is CASRGQAGLRGEAFF. The CDR3 DNA is TGTGCCAGCCGGGGACAGGCAGGTCTTAGGGGTGAAGCTTTCTTT.

This clone appeared once. The gene calls are TRBV4-1 and TRBJ2-7; D ambiguous. CDR1 is MGHRA and CDR2 is YSYEKL in the germline V gene. The CDR3 loop spans 13 amino acids. Trimming shortened V by 0 bases and J by 7 bases, and 10 bases separated the two germline ends. DNA for the CDR3: TGCGCCAGCAGCCAAGAGTCCTCCGGGGAGCAGTACTTC. As protein: CASSQESSGEQYF.

The count of this clone is one. The chain employs TRBV24-1 and TRBJ2-2, with 7 nucleotides matching TRBD2. The germline CDR1 and CDR2 sequences are KGHDR and SFDVKD. V lost 4 bases and J lost 0; bases outside the gene matches: 10. The length of the CDR3 is 18 residues. CDR3 sequence: CATSELRPSGANTGELFF. For the CDR3, the DNA is TGTGCCACCAGTGAGTTGCGACCTAGCGGAGCGAACACCGGGGAGCTGTTTTTT.

The V call is TRBV4-3, the J call TRBJ2-2, with 8 bases fitting TRBD2. The CDR3 consists of 17 residues. Germline V gives CDR1 LGHNA, CDR2 YSLEER. The J segment lost 3 bases and the V segment lost 0 bases, leaving 6 bases of the junction unmatched. CDR3 bases: TGCGCCAGCAGCCAAGAGGAAGCGGGAGCAGACACCGGGGAGCTGTTTTTT. This encodes CASSQEEAGADTGELFF.

This clone was counted only a few times. CDR3 DNA: TGTGCCAGCAGTATGATCTATAGCAATCAGCCCCAGCATTTT. Protein product: CASSMIYSNQPQHF. The chain has TRBV28 and TRBJ1-5; D is unresolved. This CDR3 region has 14 residues. V was trimmed by 5 bases and J by 0 bases, leaving 8 bases between them. CDR1 MDHEN and CDR2 SYDVKM come from the germline V gene.

This chain links TRBV27 with TRBJ1-5, with 10 bases identical to TRBD1. Germline lookup yields CDR1 MNHEY and CDR2 SMNVEV (reference sequence). Trimming at V came to 4 bases and at J to 2 bases, leaving 11 bases not matched to a gene. The CDR3 is made up of 18 amino acids. CDR3 region: CASSSARTGGLGNQPQHF. CDR3 sequence (DNA): TGTGCCAGCAGTTCAGCCCGGACAGGGGGACTCGGCAATCAGCCCCAGCATTTT.

The CDR3 bases are TGTGCCAGCAGCCCAGGCCTGGATACGCAGTATTTT. As protein: CASSPGLDTQYF. The rearrangement links TRBV11-3 to TRBJ2-3; D gene uncertain. V gave up 5 bases and J gave up 6 bases, with 9 bases separating them. This CDR3 is 12 amino acids long. Germline CDR1 and CDR2: SGHNT and YENEEA.

The rearrangement links TRBV28 to TRBJ2-3, with a possible D match to TRBD2 (6 bases). The CDR3 length is 15 residues. Per the germline V gene, CDR1 is MDHEN and CDR2 is SYDVKM. Trimming cost V 1 base and J 0 bases, with 8 bases left between them. The CDR3 loop reads CASSLLRGSTDTQYF. The DNA of the CDR3 is TGTGCCAGCAGTTTATTGCGGGGTAGCACAGATACGCAGTATTTT.

CDR3 residues: CASSIETGGILEAFF. The CDR3 DNA reads TGTGCCAGTAGTATAGAGACAGGAGGTATTCTTGAAGCTTTCTTT. The chain couples TRBV19 to TRBJ1-1; a weak D match, TRBD1 (6 bases). The CDR3 is made up of 15 amino acids. Germline values: CDR1 LNHDA, CDR2 SQIVND (reference sequence). The ends were cut back, 0 bases at V and 7 bases at J, with 15 bases in the middle.

The genes are TRBV11-2 and TRBJ2-3; 8 nucleotides match TRBD2. The CDR3 loop spans 17 amino acids. Germline V gene lookup returns CDR1 SGHAT and CDR2 FQNNGV. V trimming: 0 bases; J trimming: 0 bases; junction bases outside the gene matches: 5. The CDR3 sequence is CASSLDRASGSTDTQYF. CDR3 in DNA: TGTGCCAGCAGCTTAGATCGGGCTAGCGGGAGCACAGATACGCAGTATTTT.

The chain has TRBV3-1 (or the pseudogene TRBV3-2) and TRBJ2-1, with TRBD2 identical over 13 bases. Germline trimming cut 3 bases from V and 9 bases from J; bases unmatched to any gene: 11. CDR3 length equals 17 residues. The V gene's germline CDR1 is LGHDT and CDR2 YNNKEL (reference sequence). CDR3 amino acids: CASSQSTTSGGEGEQFF. The CDR3 bases are TGTGCCAGCAGCCAGTCCACCACTAGCGGGGGGGAAGGTGAGCAGTTCTTC.

The chain joins TRBV5-1 to TRBJ2-1; 7 bases align to TRBD2. Trimming removed 0 bases from V and 2 bases from J; junction bases left unmatched: 5. This CDR3 spans 16 amino acids. Germline CDR1 reads SGHRS; CDR2 reads YFSETQ. In DNA, the CDR3 is TGCGCCAGCAGCTTGGTCCTAGCGGAAGCCTACAATGAGCAGTTCTTC. Translating it yields CASSLVLAEAYNEQFF.

The V and J genes are TRBV24-1 and TRBJ1-6; unclear D gene. V lost 1 base to trimming and J lost 9 bases, with 15 bases between them. The CDR3 loop spans 16 amino acids. Germline assignment: CDR1 KGHDR and CDR2 SFDVKD. CDR3 loop: CATSDFPPGLGSPLHF. The CDR3 bases are TGTGCCACCAGTGATTTCCCACCTGGACTGGGTTCACCCCTCCACTTT.

V is TRBV7-9 and J is TRBJ2-1; TRBD2 matches 8 bases. Germline trimming cut 7 bases from V and 7 bases from J; bases unmatched to any gene: 12. CDR3 length equals 15 residues. CDR1 is SEHNR and CDR2 is FQNEAQ in the germline V gene (reference sequence). The CDR3 reads CASTEAGALGNEQFF. The CDR3 DNA reads TGTGCCAGCACCGAAGCGGGGGCGTTAGGGAATGAGCAGTTCTTC.

The chain couples TRBV9 to TRBJ2-3, with 7 bases that match TRBD2. Losses at the gene ends were 5 bases for V and 3 bases for J; bases not matched to a gene: 3. This CDR3 is 13 amino acids long. Germline lookup yields CDR1 SGDLS and CDR2 YYNGEE. CDR3 sequence (DNA): TGTGCCAGCAGTATACTAGCGACAGATACGCAGTATTTT. Its protein is CASSILATDTQYF.

The J gene is TRBJ2-1, the V gene TRBV28, with D tentatively TRBD2 (6 bases). This CDR3 region has 15 residues. Germline CDR1 MDHEN, CDR2 SYDVKM. Trimming removed 2 bases at V and 5 bases at J, with 13 bases between. CDR3 nucleotide sequence: TGTGCCAGCAGTTTAGGTGGGGGGACCGACAATGAGCAGTTCTTC. Translation: CASSLGGGTDNEQFF. The full variable domain, with the rest looked up from reference TRBV28 and TRBJ2-1, is DVKVTQSSRYLVKRTGEKVFLECVQDMDHENMFWYRQDPGLGLRLIYFSYDVKMKEKGDIPEGYSVSREKKERFSLILESASTNQTSMYLCASSLGGGTDNEQFFGPGTRLTVL.

The chain combines TRBV6-5 with TRBJ1-6; weak D call: TRBD1 (5 bases). Germline V gene lookup returns CDR1 MNHEY and CDR2 SVGAGI. This CDR3 comprises 13 residues. The V gene lost 6 bases and the J gene lost 8 bases, with 11 bases spanning the gap. The CDR3 loop reads CASRGPLDSPLHF. DNA for the CDR3: TGTGCCAGCAGGGGGCCCCTTGATTCACCCCTCCACTTT.

DNA of the CDR3: TGTGCCAGCAGCTTTCCGATACTAGCGGGAGGGCCTAATGAGCAGTTCTTC. Encoded protein: CASSFPILAGGPNEQFF. The chain uses TRBV7-2 and TRBJ2-1, with TRBD2 matching 13 bases. The CDR3 runs 17 residues. Germline V lookup: CDR1 SGHTA, CDR2 FQGNSA. V was pared by 3 bases and J by 7 bases, with 9 bases of the junction left unmatched.

V is TRBV3-1 (or the pseudogene TRBV3-2) and J is TRBJ2-1; unclear D gene. CDR3 length: 15 amino acids. The germline gives CDR1 LGHDT, CDR2 YNNKEL (reference sequence). The V and J ends lost 1 base and 2 bases respectively, with 9 bases between them. The CDR3 reads CASSQAPRTYNEQFF. CDR3 in DNA: TGTGCCAGCAGCCAAGCCCCGCGTACCTACAATGAGCAGTTCTTC.

This chain joins TRBV27 and TRBJ2-7; 10 positions agree with TRBD1. V lost 5 bases, J lost 0 bases, and 4 bases stayed unmatched. CDR1 is MNHEY, CDR2 SMNVEV, per germline (reference sequence). The CDR3 spans 15 residues. CDR3 region: CASSRRTGGSYEQYV. CDR3 nucleotide sequence: TGTGCCAGCAGTAGACGGACAGGGGGCTCCTACGAGCAGTACGTC.

In its sample, this clone was seen many times. This sequence joins TRBV11-2 and TRBJ1-1, with 10 positions matching TRBD1. The germline CDR1 and CDR2 sequences are SGHAT and FQNNGV. V shed 5 bases and J 6 bases; nucleotides not matched to a gene: 18. The CDR3 runs 18 residues. The CDR3 sequence is CASSPTGGWGGRVPEAFF. In DNA, the CDR3 is TGTGCCAGCAGCCCGACAGGGGGCTGGGGGGGTAGGGTGCCTGAAGCTTTCTTT.

The chain recombines TRBV21-1 with TRBJ2-7; TRBD1 reflects the table's D call only, with no check against the DNA. TRBV21-1 is an annotated pseudogene. The CDR3 length is 13 residues. CDR3 region: CASSKTDSYEQYV. CDR3 bases: TGTGCCAGCAGCAAAACAGACTCCTACGAGCAGTACGTC.

The chain links TRBV14 to TRBJ2-3; 8 bases are a match to TRBD2. The J segment lost 2 bases and the V segment lost 4 bases, leaving 5 bases of the junction unmatched. The CDR3 is 15 residues long. Germline loops: CDR1 SGHDN, CDR2 FVKESK. For the CDR3, the DNA is TGTGCCAGCAGCCCCTCGGGGGGGCACACAGATACGCAGTATTTT. Protein product: CASSPSGGHTDTQYF.

The J gene is TRBJ2-7, the V gene TRBV6-5, with D perhaps TRBD2 (5 bases). The CDR3 loop spans 15 amino acids. CDR1 and CDR2 from the germline V gene are MNHEY and SVGAGI. V shed 3 bases and J shed 6 bases, with 18 bases lying between them. This chain's CDR3 is CASSYRLGLLVEQYF. DNA for the CDR3: TGTGCCAGCAGTTATCGACTCGGACTTCTGGTCGAGCAGTACTTC.

V is TRBV30 and J is TRBJ2-3; D ambiguous. The CDR3 is 11 amino acids. The ends were cut back, 3 bases at V and 6 bases at J, with 7 bases in the middle. CDR1 and CDR2 from the germline V gene are GTSNPN and SVGIG (reference sequence). In DNA form, the CDR3 reads TGTGCCTGGAGCCTAAGTGATACGCAGTATTTT. It specifies CAWSLSDTQYF.